Listed below are T cell receptor beta chains from one sample, sequenced in a study of blood T cell repertoires in COVID-19. The table came from immunoSEQ multiplex PCR; TCRdb's copy has only in-frame clones and leaves some out. This sample carries approximately 340,000 clones, roughly 89% of them seen once, and the ten largest clones take roughly 9.9%. The specimen was peripheral blood. The source of these receptors is a man in his thirties or forties with COVID-19, enrolled during active disease. The CDR3 runs from the conserved cysteine through the conserved F or W. The D gene is left open where the match is weak. Clone size is shown for a subset of rows, as once, few, many or a class of expanded clone.

-,TRBV5-1,TRBJ1-4,-,TGCGCCAGCAGCTTTGGGAGGGGGACGGATAATGAAAAACTGTTTTTT,CASSFGRGTDNEKLFF
-,TRBV7-3,TRBJ2-3,TRBD1,TGTGCCAGCAGCCGCCGGACAGGGGTCACAGATACGCAGTATTTT,CASSRRTGVTDTQYF
-,TRBV19,TRBJ1-6,TRBD1,TGTGCCAGTAGTATCGGGACAGCCAATTCACCCCTCCACTTT,CASSIGTANSPLHF
-,TRBV5-1,TRBJ2-1,TRBD2,TGCGCCAGCCCGGCGAGCGGGATGAACAATGAGCAGTTCTTC,CASPASGMNNEQFF
-,TRBV7-9,TRBJ2-7,-,TGTGCCAGCAGCTTATCCCTCCGTACAGCCCGATACGAGCAGTACTTC,CASSLSLRTARYEQYF
once,TRBV7-9,TRBJ2-5,-,TGTGCCAGCAGCTTAGTAAGGGGCGAGACCCAGTACTTC,CASSLVRGETQYF
-,TRBV19,TRBJ2-1,-,TGTGCCAGTAGCCTGAGTTTCGCCGGCTCCTACAATGAGCAGTTCTTC,CASSLSFAGSYNEQFF
few,TRBV19,TRBJ2-5,-,TGTGCCAGTAGTATTCATCCCAGGGGGGCATCGGAGACCCAGTACTTC,CASSIHPRGASETQYF
-,TRBV27,TRBJ1-5,-,TGTGCCAGCAGTTTATACTCCGATAATAGCAATCAGCCCCAGCATTTT,CASSLYSDNSNQPQHF
-,TRBV4-2,TRBJ2-3,-,TGTGCCAGCAGCCAAGGTGGACAGAGCACAGATACGCAGTATTTT,CASSQGGQSTDTQYF
once,TRBV9,TRBJ1-1,-,TGTGCCAGCAGCAGCGTCGTTTCCCGGACTGAAGCTTTCTTT,CASSSVVSRTEAFF
-,TRBV5-6,TRBJ2-5,-,TGTGCCAGCAGCCCCAGGGTTACAGGGCAAGAGACCCAGTACTTC,CASSPRVTGQETQYF